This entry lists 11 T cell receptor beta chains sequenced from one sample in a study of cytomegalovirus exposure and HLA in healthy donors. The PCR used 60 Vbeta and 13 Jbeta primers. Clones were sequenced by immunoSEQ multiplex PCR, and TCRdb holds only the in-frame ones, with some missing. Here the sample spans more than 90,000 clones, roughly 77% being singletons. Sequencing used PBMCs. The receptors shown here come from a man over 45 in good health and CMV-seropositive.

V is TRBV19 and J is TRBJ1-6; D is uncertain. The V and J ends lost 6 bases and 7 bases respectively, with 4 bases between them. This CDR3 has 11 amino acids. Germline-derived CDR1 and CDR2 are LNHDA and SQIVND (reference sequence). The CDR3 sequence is CASSQNSPLHF. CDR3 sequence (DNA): TGTGCCAGTAGCCAAAATTCACCCCTCCACTTT.

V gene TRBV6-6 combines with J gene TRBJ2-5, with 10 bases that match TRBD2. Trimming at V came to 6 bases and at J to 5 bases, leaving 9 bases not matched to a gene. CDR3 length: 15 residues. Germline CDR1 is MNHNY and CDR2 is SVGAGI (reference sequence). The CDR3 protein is CASSLRAGGRETQYF. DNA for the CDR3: TGTGCCAGCAGCCTCCGAGCGGGGGGGCGGGAGACCCAGTACTTC.

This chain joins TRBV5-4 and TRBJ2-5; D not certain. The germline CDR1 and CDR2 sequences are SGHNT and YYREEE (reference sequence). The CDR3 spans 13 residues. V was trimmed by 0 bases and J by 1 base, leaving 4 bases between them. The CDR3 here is CASSLDSQETQYF. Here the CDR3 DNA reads TGTGCCAGCAGCTTGGACTCCCAAGAGACCCAGTACTTC.

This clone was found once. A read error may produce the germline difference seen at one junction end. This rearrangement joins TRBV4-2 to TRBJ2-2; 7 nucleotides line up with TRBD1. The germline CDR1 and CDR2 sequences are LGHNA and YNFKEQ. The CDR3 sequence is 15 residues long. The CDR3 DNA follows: TGTGCCAGCACCGGGACAGAAGCGAACGCCGGGGAGCTGTTTTTT. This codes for CASTGTEANAGELFF.

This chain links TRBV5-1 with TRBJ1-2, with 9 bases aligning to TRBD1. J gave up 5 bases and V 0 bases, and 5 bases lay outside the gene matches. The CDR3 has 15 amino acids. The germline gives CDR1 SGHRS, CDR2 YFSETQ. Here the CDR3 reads CASSLEGGTGYGYTF. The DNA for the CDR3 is TGCGCCAGCAGCTTGGAAGGGGGGACAGGGTATGGCTACACCTTC.

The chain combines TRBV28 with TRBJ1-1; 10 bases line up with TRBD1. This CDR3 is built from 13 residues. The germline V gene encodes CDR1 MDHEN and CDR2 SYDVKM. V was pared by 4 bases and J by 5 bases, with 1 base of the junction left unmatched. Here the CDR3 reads CASSSDRGTEAFF. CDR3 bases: TGTGCCAGCAGTTCGGACAGGGGGACTGAAGCTTTCTTT.

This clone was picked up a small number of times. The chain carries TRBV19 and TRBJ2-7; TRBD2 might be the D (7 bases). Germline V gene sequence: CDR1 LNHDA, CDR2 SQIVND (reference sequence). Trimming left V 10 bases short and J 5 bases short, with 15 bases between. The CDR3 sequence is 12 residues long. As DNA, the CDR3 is TGTGCCACGGGGGGCGCCGCGGACGAGCAGTACTTC. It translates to CATGGAADEQYF.

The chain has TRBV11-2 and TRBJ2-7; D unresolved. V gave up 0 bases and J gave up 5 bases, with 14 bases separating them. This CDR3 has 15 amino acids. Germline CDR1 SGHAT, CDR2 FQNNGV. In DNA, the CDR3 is TGTGCCAGCAGCTTAGATCTCCCAGTGGTAAACGAGCAGTACTTC. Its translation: CASSLDLPVVNEQYF.

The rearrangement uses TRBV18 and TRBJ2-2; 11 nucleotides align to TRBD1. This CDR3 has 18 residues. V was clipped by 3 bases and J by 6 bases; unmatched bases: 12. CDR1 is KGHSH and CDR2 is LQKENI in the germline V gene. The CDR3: CASSPPDRGRRLAGELFF. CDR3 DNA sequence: TGTGCCAGCTCACCCCCGGACAGGGGGCGAAGGCTTGCCGGGGAGCTGTTTTTT.

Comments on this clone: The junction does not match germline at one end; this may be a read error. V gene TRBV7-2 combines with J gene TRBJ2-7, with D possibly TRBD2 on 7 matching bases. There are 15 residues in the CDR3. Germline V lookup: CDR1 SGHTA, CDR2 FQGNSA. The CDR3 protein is CASSLAGGVAYGQYF. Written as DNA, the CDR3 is TGTGCCAGCAGCTTAGCAGGGGGGGTCGCCTACGGGCAGTACTTC.

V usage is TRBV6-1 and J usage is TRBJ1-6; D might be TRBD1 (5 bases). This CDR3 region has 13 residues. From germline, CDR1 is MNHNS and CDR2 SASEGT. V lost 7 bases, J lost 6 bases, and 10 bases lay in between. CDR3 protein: CASTRGLNSPLHF. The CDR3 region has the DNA TGTGCCAGCACAAGGGGCCTTAATTCACCCCTCCACTTT.